These T cell receptor beta chains were read from a single sample in a study of blood T cell repertoires in COVID-19. Clones were sequenced by immunoSEQ multiplex PCR, and TCRdb holds only the in-frame ones, with some missing. The sample shows around 300,000 clones, around 91% of them seen only once. The sample taken for sequencing was PBMCs or T cells enriched from blood (not recorded which). The receptors were sampled from a woman aged 18-35 years who had recovered from COVID-19. The CDR3 runs from the conserved cysteine through the conserved F or W. A D gene is named only where the DNA matches it firmly. Some rows mark clone size as missing; the rest say once, few, many or name a class of expanded clone.

clone size	V gene	CDR3 length	J gene	D gene	CDR3 protein	CDR3 DNA
once	TRBV7-8	13	TRBJ1-2	.	CASSLGAGKIDTF	TGTGCCAGCAGCTTAGGCGCAGGGAAGATAGACACCTTC
.	TRBV18	15	TRBJ1-4	.	CASSPPVATNEKLFF	TGTGCCAGCTCACCGCCCGTAGCAACTAATGAAAAACTGTTTTTT
.	TRBV5-1	14	TRBJ1-1	TRBD1	CASSVTGANTEAFF	TGCGCCAGCAGCGTGACAGGGGCGAACACTGAAGCTTTCTTT
.	TRBV6-2/TRBV6-3	16	TRBJ2-3	TRBD1	CASSPSGTVKLDTQYF	TGTGCCAGCAGTCCCTCCGGGACAGTCAAATTGGATACGCAGTATTTT
.	TRBV20-1	11	TRBJ2-5	TRBD1	CSPGGQETQYF	TGCAGCCCAGGGGGACAAGAGACCCAGTACTTC
.	TRBV6-6	15	TRBJ1-6	TRBD1	CASSQGTAVNSPLHF	TGTGCCAGCAGTCAAGGGACAGCGGTTAATTCACCCCTCCACTTT
.	TRBV11-2	16	TRBJ2-7	TRBD1	CASSFIPGQVSYEQYF	TGTGCCAGCAGCTTCATCCCGGGACAGGTTTCCTACGAGCAGTACTTC
.	TRBV9	12	TRBJ1-1	.	CASSVGPGEAFF	TGTGCCAGCAGCGTGGGTCCAGGGGAAGCTTTCTTT
.	TRBV9	13	TRBJ1-1	.	CASSIQGRTEAFF	TGTGCCAGCAGCATACAGGGTCGCACTGAAGCTTTCTTT
many	TRBV19	14	TRBJ1-4	TRBD1	CASSEGQGTEKLFF	TGTGCCAGTAGTGAAGGACAGGGGACTGAAAAACTGTTTTTT
.	TRBV6-5	14	TRBJ1-1	TRBD1	CASNSQGLWTEAFF	TGTGCCAGCAACTCACAGGGGCTTTGGACTGAAGCTTTCTTT
.	TRBV5-4	16	TRBJ2-5	TRBD2	CASSLGQRGPQETQYF	TGTGCCAGCAGCTTGGGCCAGCGGGGGCCCCAAGAGACCCAGTACTTC
.	TRBV5-6	12	TRBJ2-5	.	CASSLGMGTQYF	TGTGCCAGCAGTCTCGGGATGGGGACCCAGTACTTC
.	TRBV5-1	16	TRBJ1-1	TRBD1	CASSLGRGRLNTEAFF	TGCGCCAGCAGCTTGGGCAGGGGGCGCTTGAACACTGAAGCTTTCTTT